This TCR beta chain is from a study of blood T cell repertoires in COVID-19. Turning to the study itself: The samples span acute and convalescent COVID-19 from the United States, Italy and Spain. In each case, the material was cDNA or gDNA derived from T cells, B-cell-depleted T cells, or PBMCs.

Study processing details: Estimation of nucleated cell counts was performed using reference gene primer amplification. The assay was immunoSEQ multiplex PCR, and TCRdb's table has in-frame clones only and misses some. From that table come the V and J calls and clone size; the DNA was used to work out D and trimming. The sample contains more than 150,000 clones, roughly 90% of which appear only once. Sequenced: peripheral blood. The clonotype was recovered from a man between 45 and 60 years old with acute or convalescent COVID-19.

The CDR3, as DNA: TGTGCCAGCAGCTTATTAGCCCGAACAGATACGCAGTATTTT. Translation: CASSLLARTDTQYF. The rearrangement uses TRBV11-2 and TRBJ2-3; D is uncertain. The germline V and J ends were trimmed by 2 bases and 3 bases, with 9 bases remaining between them. The CDR3 consists of 14 residues. CDR1 and CDR2 (germline): SGHAT, FQNNGV.